The rows below give T cell receptor beta chains drawn from one sample of a study of T cell changes during pregnancy in multiple sclerosis. Generated by immunoSEQ multiplex PCR, the TCRdb table keeps only in-frame clones and is missing some. The repertoire holds about 56,000 clones, with 90% as singletons. Specimen: peripheral blood, collected in the first trimester of pregnancy. The receptor source for this set is a female donor in good health, enrolled as a control in a pregnancy study. Each CDR3 is given with its conserved first and last residue. The order of the fields is V gene, D gene, J gene, clone size, CDR3 DNA, CDR3 protein. The D gene is left open where the match is weak. Expanded clones are given a class, and other clones once, few, many or no size at all.

V: TRBV6-1
D: NA
J: TRBJ1-1
size: NA
DNA: TGTGCCAGCAGTCCTGGGGGCGGCACTGAAGCTTTCTTT
CDR3: CASSPGGGTEAFF

V: TRBV7-8
D: NA
J: TRBJ2-1
size: NA
DNA: TGTGCCAGCAGCTACAGTGTTGGCTCCTACAATGAGCAGTTCTTC
CDR3: CASSYSVGSYNEQFF

V: TRBV6-5
D: TRBD1
J: TRBJ1-1
size: NA
DNA: TGTGCCAGCAGTTACTCGACAGGGATGGCTTTCTTT
CDR3: CASSYSTGMAFF

V: TRBV29-1
D: NA
J: TRBJ1-1
size: few
DNA: TGCAGCGTTGTGTATGGGGAGATCACTGAAGCTTTCTTT
CDR3: CSVVYGEITEAFF

V: TRBV11-3
D: NA
J: TRBJ1-1
size: NA
DNA: TGTGCCAGCATGGGGCAGAACACTGAAGCTTTCTTT
CDR3: CASMGQNTEAFF

V: TRBV12-5
D: NA
J: TRBJ1-5
size: NA
DNA: TGTGCTAGTGGTTTGGGCCCGGGGTACCAGCCCCAGCATTTT
CDR3: CASGLGPGYQPQHF

V: TRBV19
D: NA
J: TRBJ1-5
size: NA
DNA: TGTGCCAGTAGTCTCTGGACGGGGGGCAATCAGCCCCAGCATTTT
CDR3: CASSLWTGGNQPQHF

V: TRBV6-1
D: TRBD2
J: TRBJ2-1
size: NA
DNA: TGTGCCAGCAGTGATTCGCCGATAAGAACTAGCGGGGACCACAATGAGCAGTTCTTC
CDR3: CASSDSPIRTSGDHNEQFF

V: TRBV5-6
D: TRBD1
J: TRBJ1-2
size: NA
DNA: TGTGCCAGCAGCGATGAGGGACAGGGAGTCTATGGCTACACCTTC
CDR3: CASSDEGQGVYGYTF

V: TRBV30
D: NA
J: TRBJ1-1
size: few
DNA: TGTGCCTGGAGGAGGCAGGGCCCCACTGAAGCTTTCTTT
CDR3: CAWRRQGPTEAFF

V: TRBV10-3
D: NA
J: TRBJ2-7
size: NA
DNA: TGTGCCATCAGTGAGACAGGGAACCCCAACGAGCAGTACTTC
CDR3: CAISETGNPNEQYF

V: TRBV5-4
D: NA
J: TRBJ1-2
size: NA
DNA: TGTGCCAGCAGCCCTGGGGAGAACTATGGCTACACCTTC
CDR3: CASSPGENYGYTF

V: TRBV29-1
D: NA
J: TRBJ2-1
size: once
DNA: TGCAGCGTTGGGAAAGCGGACAGCTACAATGAGCAGTTCTTC
CDR3: CSVGKADSYNEQFF

V: TRBV6-6
D: NA
J: TRBJ1-3
size: NA
DNA: TGTGCCAGCAGTTTGGGAGTTAAAGGAAACACCATATATTTT
CDR3: CASSLGVKGNTIYF

V: TRBV19
D: NA
J: TRBJ2-1
size: NA
DNA: TGTGCCACCGAGGGCGACGGAGGGAATGAGCAGTTCTTC
CDR3: CATEGDGGNEQFF

V: TRBV13
D: TRBD1
J: TRBJ2-5
size: NA
DNA: TGTGCCAGCAGCCCCTACTGGGGACGGACCAGGGGGGAGACCCAGTACTTC
CDR3: CASSPYWGRTRGETQYF

V: TRBV5-6
D: TRBD1
J: TRBJ2-7
size: NA
DNA: TGTGCCAGCAGCTTGGCCTACGATGGGGACAGGGGGCACGAGCAGTACTTC
CDR3: CASSLAYDGDRGHEQYF

V: TRBV5-1
D: NA
J: TRBJ2-1
size: NA
DNA: TGCGCCAGCAGCTTGGAAGCTAGGAGCTACAATGAGCAGTTCTTC
CDR3: CASSLEARSYNEQFF

V: TRBV5-1
D: NA
J: TRBJ1-2
size: NA
DNA: TGCGCCAGCAGCCCCATCGGGGACTCGATCGGGGCCTACACCTTC
CDR3: CASSPIGDSIGAYTF

V: TRBV29-1
D: TRBD1
J: TRBJ1-1
size: once
DNA: TGCAGCGGAGGGGGACAGATGAACACTGAAGCTTTCTTT
CDR3: CSGGGQMNTEAFF

V: TRBV28
D: TRBD1
J: TRBJ1-1
size: NA
DNA: TGTGCCAGCAGAGCGCCGACAGGGGGAGGCCGTCTTAACACTGAAGCTTTCTTT
CDR3: CASRAPTGGGRLNTEAFF

V: TRBV21-1
D: NA
J: TRBJ2-7
size: NA
DNA: TGTGCCAGCAGTAGGCCCAGGGTCTACGAGCAGTACTTC
CDR3: CASSRPRVYEQYF

V: TRBV7-6
D: NA
J: TRBJ1-4
size: NA
DNA: TGTGCCAGCAGCCCCAAGGTAGGGGCCGGTGAAAAACTGTTTTTT
CDR3: CASSPKVGAGEKLFF

V: TRBV6-1
D: NA
J: TRBJ1-1
size: NA
DNA: TGTGCCAGCAGGTTAATATCGAACACTGAAGCTTTCTTT
CDR3: CASRLISNTEAFF

V: TRBV30
D: NA
J: TRBJ2-7
size: NA
DNA: TGTGCCTGGACTACGCAACCCGACGGGTCCTACGAGCAGTACTTC
CDR3: CAWTTQPDGSYEQYF

V: TRBV29-1
D: TRBD1
J: TRBJ2-7
size: NA
DNA: TGCAGCGTTGAAGGGTTAGGACAGGGGAGCTCCTACGAGCAGTACTTC
CDR3: CSVEGLGQGSSYEQYF

V: TRBV28
D: NA
J: TRBJ1-1
size: NA
DNA: TGTGCCAGCAGTTTCTCGGGGTTGGCTGAAGCTTTCTTT
CDR3: CASSFSGLAEAFF

V: TRBV5-1
D: TRBD1
J: TRBJ1-1
size: NA
DNA: TGCGCCAGCAGCGGGCCGACAGGGAAGGGCACTGAAGCTTTCTTT
CDR3: CASSGPTGKGTEAFF

V: TRBV28
D: NA
J: TRBJ2-5
size: NA
DNA: TGTGCCAGCACCCAGGTGGCTCAAGAGACCCAGTACTTC
CDR3: CASTQVAQETQYF

V: TRBV28
D: TRBD1
J: TRBJ2-7
size: once
DNA: TGTGCCAGCACCAACACAGGGGGCTCCTACGAGCAGTACTTC
CDR3: CASTNTGGSYEQYF

V: TRBV11-2
D: TRBD1
J: TRBJ1-2
size: NA
DNA: TGTGCCAGCAGCTTAGGAGGACAGGGGACTAACTATGGCTACACCTTC
CDR3: CASSLGGQGTNYGYTF

V: TRBV5-5
D: NA
J: TRBJ2-3
size: NA
DNA: TGTGCCAGCAGCTTTCTAGGACATAGCACAGATACGCAGTATTTT
CDR3: CASSFLGHSTDTQYF

V: TRBV4-2
D: TRBD2
J: TRBJ2-3
size: once
DNA: TGTGCCAGCAGCCAAGAAGGTGGCGGGGGGGCCGAAACAGATACGCAGTATTTT
CDR3: CASSQEGGGGAETDTQYF

V: TRBV7-9
D: NA
J: TRBJ1-1
size: few
DNA: TGTGCCAGCAGCTGGAACCGACGGACTAGTAGTACTGAAGCTTTCTTT
CDR3: CASSWNRRTSSTEAFF

V: TRBV6-1
D: NA
J: TRBJ1-3
size: NA
DNA: TGTGCCAGCAGTGGGTCTACAGGGAGCGGAAACACCATATATTTT
CDR3: CASSGSTGSGNTIYF

V: TRBV6-1
D: TRBD1
J: TRBJ1-1
size: NA
DNA: TGTGCCAGCCGGGACAGGGGGCCGAACACTGAAGCTTTCTTT
CDR3: CASRDRGPNTEAFF

V: TRBV5-1
D: TRBD1
J: TRBJ2-2
size: NA
DNA: TGCGCCAGCAGCGTGACAGGGGGGGACACCGGGGAGCTGTTTTTT
CDR3: CASSVTGGDTGELFF

V: TRBV6-1
D: NA
J: TRBJ1-2
size: NA
DNA: TGTGCCAGCAGTGAAGACGCGCGGCCCGGATCCTATGGCTACACCTTC
CDR3: CASSEDARPGSYGYTF

V: TRBV10-1
D: TRBD1
J: TRBJ2-5
size: NA
DNA: TGCGCCAGCAGTAACGGACAGGTCTGGGGTGAAGAGACCCAGTACTTC
CDR3: CASSNGQVWGEETQYF

V: TRBV10-1
D: TRBD2
J: TRBJ2-1
size: NA
DNA: TGCGCCAGCAGTGAGTTTGGAGCGGGGGACTCAAAAGAGCAGTTCTTC
CDR3: CASSEFGAGDSKEQFF

V: TRBV5-1
D: NA
J: TRBJ2-1
size: NA
DNA: TGCGCCAGCAGTGCGGACAGCTTTTACAATGAGCAGTTCTTC
CDR3: CASSADSFYNEQFF

V: TRBV28
D: TRBD2
J: TRBJ2-3
size: NA
DNA: TGTGCCAGCGTCCTCGGGGGGACCACAGATACGCAGTATTTT
CDR3: CASVLGGTTDTQYF

V: TRBV7-2
D: NA
J: TRBJ2-4
size: NA
DNA: TGTGCCAGCAGCTTAGTCTCGACGGAGGGCGCCATTCAGTACTTC
CDR3: CASSLVSTEGAIQYF

V: TRBV7-2
D: TRBD2
J: TRBJ2-5
size: NA
DNA: TGTGCCAGCAGCCTCCGGGAGGCTCAAGAGACCCAGTACTTC
CDR3: CASSLREAQETQYF

V: TRBV27
D: NA
J: TRBJ2-5
size: NA
DNA: TGTGCCAGCAGTTTAGGGGGTGTGGTTGGAGGGCAAGAGACCCAGTACTTC
CDR3: CASSLGGVVGGQETQYF

V: TRBV9
D: TRBD1
J: TRBJ2-3
size: NA
DNA: TGTGCCAGCAGCGTAGGAGGGGGCGGCACAGATACGCAGTATTTT
CDR3: CASSVGGGGTDTQYF

V: TRBV5-1
D: NA
J: TRBJ2-3
size: NA
DNA: TGCGCCAGCGAACTTGCAGATACGCAGTATTTT
CDR3: CASELADTQYF

V: TRBV2
D: TRBD1
J: TRBJ2-3
size: NA
DNA: TGTGCCAGCAGTGACCCCAGGACAGGGGTGGTTGATACGCAGTATTTT
CDR3: CASSDPRTGVVDTQYF

V: TRBV27
D: TRBD1
J: TRBJ2-7
size: NA
DNA: TGTGCCAGCAGTTTATGGGGACTCAGGGGGCAGGGGGCCGACGAGCAGTACTTC
CDR3: CASSLWGLRGQGADEQYF